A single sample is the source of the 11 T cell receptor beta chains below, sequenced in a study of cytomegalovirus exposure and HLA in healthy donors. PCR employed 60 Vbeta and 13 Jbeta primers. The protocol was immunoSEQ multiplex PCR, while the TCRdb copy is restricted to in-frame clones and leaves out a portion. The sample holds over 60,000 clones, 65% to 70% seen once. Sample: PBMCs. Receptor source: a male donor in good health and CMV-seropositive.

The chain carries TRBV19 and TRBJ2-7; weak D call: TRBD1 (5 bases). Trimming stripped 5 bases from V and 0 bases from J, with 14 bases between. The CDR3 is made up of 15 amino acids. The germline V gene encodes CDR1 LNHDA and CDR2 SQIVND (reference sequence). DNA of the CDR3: TGTGCCAGTAGTCCCAGACAGCGTCCCTCCTACGAGCAGTACTTC. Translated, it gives CASSPRQRPSYEQYF.

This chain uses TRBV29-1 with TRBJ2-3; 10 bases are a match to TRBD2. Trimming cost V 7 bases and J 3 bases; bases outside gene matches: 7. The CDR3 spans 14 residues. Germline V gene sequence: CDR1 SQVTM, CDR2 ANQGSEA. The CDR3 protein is CSAPTSGTTDTQYF. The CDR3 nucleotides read TGCAGCGCCCCAACTAGCGGGACGACAGATACGCAGTATTTT.

CDR3 loop: CAWRNRDRGHNEQFF. As DNA, the CDR3 is TGTGCCTGGAGGAACCGGGACAGGGGTCACAATGAGCAGTTCTTC. V is TRBV30 and J is TRBJ2-1, with 10 bases lining up with TRBD1. With V trimmed by 3 bases and J by 5 bases, 7 bases remained unmatched. CDR3 size: 15 residues. Per germline, CDR1 GTSNPN and CDR2 SVGIG (reference sequence). Full variable domain (rest looked up from reference TRBV30 and TRBJ2-1): SQTIHQWPATLVQPVGSPLSLECTVEGTSNPNLYWYRQAAGRGLQLLFYSVGIGQISSEVPQNLSASRPQDRQFILSSKKLLLSDSGFYLCAWRNRDRGHNEQFFGPGTRLTVL.

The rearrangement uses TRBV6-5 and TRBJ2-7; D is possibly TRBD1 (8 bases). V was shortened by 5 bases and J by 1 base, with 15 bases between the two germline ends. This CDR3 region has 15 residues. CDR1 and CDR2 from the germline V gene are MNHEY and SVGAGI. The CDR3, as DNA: TGTGCCAGCAGTCCACACAGGGGGGGGTCCTACGAGCAGTACTTC. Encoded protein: CASSPHRGGSYEQYF.

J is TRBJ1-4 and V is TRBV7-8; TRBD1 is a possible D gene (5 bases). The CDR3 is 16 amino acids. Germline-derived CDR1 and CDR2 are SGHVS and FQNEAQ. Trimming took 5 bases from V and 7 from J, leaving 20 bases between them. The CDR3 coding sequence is TGTGCCAGCAGCCTCTCCCCTGGGACTGCGGCTGAAAAACTGTTTTTT. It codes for CASSLSPGTAAEKLFF. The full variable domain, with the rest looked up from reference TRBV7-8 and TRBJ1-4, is GAGVSQSPRYKVAKRGQDVALRCDPISGHVSLFWYQQALGQGPEFLTYFQNEAQLDKSGLPSDRFFAERPEGSVSTLKIQRTQQEDSAVYLCASSLSPGTAAEKLFFGSGTQLSVL.

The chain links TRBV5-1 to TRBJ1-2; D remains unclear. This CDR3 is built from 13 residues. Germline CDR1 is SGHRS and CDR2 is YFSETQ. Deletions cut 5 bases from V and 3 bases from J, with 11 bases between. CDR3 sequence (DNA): TGCGCCAGCAGGGAAGGAGAGGACTATGGCTACACCTTC. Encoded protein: CASREGEDYGYTF. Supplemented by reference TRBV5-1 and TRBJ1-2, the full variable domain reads KAGVTQTPRYLIKTRGQQVTLSCSPISGHRSVSWYQQTPGQGLQFLFEYFSETQRNKGNFPGRFSGRQFSNSRSEMNVSTLELGDSALYLCASREGEDYGYTFGSGTRLTVV.

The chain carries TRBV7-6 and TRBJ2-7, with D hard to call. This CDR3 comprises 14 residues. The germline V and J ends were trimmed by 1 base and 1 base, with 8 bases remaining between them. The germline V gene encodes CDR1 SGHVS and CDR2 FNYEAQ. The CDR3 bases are TGTGCCAGCAGCTTAGGTACCGAGTCCTACGAGCAGTACTTC. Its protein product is CASSLGTESYEQYF.

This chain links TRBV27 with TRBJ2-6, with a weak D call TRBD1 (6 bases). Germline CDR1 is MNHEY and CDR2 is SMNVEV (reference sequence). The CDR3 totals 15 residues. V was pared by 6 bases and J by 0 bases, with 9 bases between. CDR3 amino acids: CASSRGGSGANVLTF. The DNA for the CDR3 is TGTGCCAGCAGCCGAGGGGGCTCTGGGGCCAACGTCCTGACTTTC.

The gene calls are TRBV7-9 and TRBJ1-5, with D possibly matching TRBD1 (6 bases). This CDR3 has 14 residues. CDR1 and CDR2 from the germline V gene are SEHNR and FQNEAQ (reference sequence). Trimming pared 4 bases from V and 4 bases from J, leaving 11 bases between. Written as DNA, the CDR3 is TGTGCCAGCAGCTCTGGACAGTGGAATCAGCCCCAGCATTTT. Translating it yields CASSSGQWNQPQHF.

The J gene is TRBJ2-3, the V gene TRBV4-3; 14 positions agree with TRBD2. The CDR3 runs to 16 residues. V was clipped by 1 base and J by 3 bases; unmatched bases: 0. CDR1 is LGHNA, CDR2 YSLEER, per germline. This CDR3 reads CASSQGTSGGTDTQYF. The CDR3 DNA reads TGCGCCAGCAGCCAAGGGACTAGCGGGGGGACAGATACGCAGTATTTT.

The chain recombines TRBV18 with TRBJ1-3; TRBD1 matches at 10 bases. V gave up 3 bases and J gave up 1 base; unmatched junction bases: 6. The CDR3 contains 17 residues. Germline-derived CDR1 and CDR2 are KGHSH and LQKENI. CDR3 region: CASSPRPGQGSGNTIYF. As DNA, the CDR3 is TGTGCCAGCTCACCCAGACCGGGACAGGGGTCTGGAAACACCATATATTTT.